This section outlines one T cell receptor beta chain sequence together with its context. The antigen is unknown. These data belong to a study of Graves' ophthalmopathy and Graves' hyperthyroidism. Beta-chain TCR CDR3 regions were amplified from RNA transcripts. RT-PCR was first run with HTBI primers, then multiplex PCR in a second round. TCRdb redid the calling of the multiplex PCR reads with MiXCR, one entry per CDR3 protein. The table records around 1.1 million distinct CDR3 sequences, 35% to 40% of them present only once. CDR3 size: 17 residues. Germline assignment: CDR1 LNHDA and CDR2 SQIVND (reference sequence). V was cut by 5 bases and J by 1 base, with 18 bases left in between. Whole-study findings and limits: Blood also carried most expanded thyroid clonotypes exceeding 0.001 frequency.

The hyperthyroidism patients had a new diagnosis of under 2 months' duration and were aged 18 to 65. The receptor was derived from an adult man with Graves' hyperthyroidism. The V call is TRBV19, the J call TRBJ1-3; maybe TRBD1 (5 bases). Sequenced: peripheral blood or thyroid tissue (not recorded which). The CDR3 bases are TGTGCCAGTAGTCCGCCATGGGGCAGAAGTTCTGGAAACACCATATATTTT. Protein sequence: CASSPPWGRSSGNTIYF.